One sample yielded the 11 T cell receptor beta chains listed below, sequenced in a study of regulatory T cells in long-lasting Graves disease. Described time point: newly diagnosed GD, antithyroid drugs for less than 3 months. From PBMCs, RNA was extracted and then used to make the TCR library. Combining iRepertoire HTBI primers with Arm-PCR of CDR3 regions, the authors built TCR beta libraries. Each CDR3 protein gets one entry after TCRdb re-called the multiplex PCR reads with MiXCR. The data contain roughly 510,000 distinct CDR3 sequences, approximately 16% of them singletons. The data also belong to a second study, concerning T cells in Graves' hyperthyroidism and ophthalmopathy.

Sequenced here: peripheral blood mononuclear cells (PBMCs), sampled at new diagnosis, from a patient treated with antithyroid drugs. The receptors were sampled from a man in his late teens or twenties with Graves disease.

This clonotype was seen more than once but under ten times. This chain connects TRBV5-1 to TRBJ2-7, with 10 bases identical to TRBD1. The CDR3 extends over 15 amino acids. The germline gives CDR1 SGHRS, CDR2 YFSETQ. With V trimmed by 7 bases and J by 3 bases, 10 bases remained unmatched. Here the CDR3 reads CASGQGGHNSYEQYF. CDR3 nucleotides: TGCGCCAGCGGACAGGGGGGTCATAATAGCTACGAGCAGTACTTC.

The chain joins TRBV7-9 to TRBJ2-1, with D possibly TRBD2 on 5 matching bases. Per the germline V gene, CDR1 is SEHNR and CDR2 is FQNEAQ (reference sequence). V gave up 1 base and J gave up 12 bases, with 16 bases separating them. The CDR3 is 14 amino acids. The CDR3 region is CASSLESSKGGQFF. Written as DNA, the CDR3 is TGTGCCAGCAGCTTAGAATCTAGCAAGGGTGGGCAGTTCTTC.

This clonotype was recorded many times. The gene calls are TRBV28 and TRBJ2-5, with D possibly matching TRBD2 (6 bases). This CDR3 is built from 17 residues. Trimming removed 3 bases from V and 9 bases from J, with 26 bases in between. CDR1 and CDR2 (germline): MDHEN, SYDVKM. DNA for the CDR3: TGTGCCAGCAGTTTGGAACCGGGAGCCCATCAAGAGATGGCCCAGTACTTC. This codes for CASSLEPGAHQEMAQYF.

This clonotype was seen at least ten times. The V gene is TRBV2, the J gene TRBJ1-1; no reliable D call. The CDR3 loop spans 15 amino acids. V was clipped by 3 bases and J by 5 bases, with 16 bases between them. Germline lookup yields CDR1 SNHLY and CDR2 FYNNEI. The CDR3 region has the DNA TGTGCCAGCAGTGAGCTAACGGGGATGGGAACTGAAGCTTTCTTT. Protein product: CASSELTGMGTEAFF.

The chain recombines TRBV7-8 with TRBJ2-4, with D unresolved. The CDR3 covers 14 residues. The ends were cut back, 5 bases at V and 3 bases at J, with 11 bases in the middle. Per the germline V gene, CDR1 is SGHVS and CDR2 is FQNEAQ. For the CDR3, the DNA is TGTGCCAGCAGCGCCCGAGGCGTCAAAAACATTCAGTACTTC. Protein product: CASSARGVKNIQYF.

This clonotype was detected many times. The DNA for the CDR3 is TGTGCCAGCAGCCCGGACAGGGGGCATAATGAGCAGTTCTTC. Translating gives CASSPDRGHNEQFF. The chain joins TRBV28 to TRBJ2-1, with TRBD1 identical over 11 bases. Trimming removed 6 bases from V and 7 bases from J; junction bases left unmatched: 5. Germline V gene lookup returns CDR1 MDHEN and CDR2 SYDVKM. There are 14 residues in the CDR3.

This clonotype was seen at least ten times. CDR3 in DNA: TGTGCCAGCAGTAGGGACAGGTTAGAGGGCTACAATGAGCAGTTCTTC. Amino acid sequence: CASSRDRLEGYNEQFF. This chain uses TRBV6-1 with TRBJ2-1, with 8 positions matching TRBD1. V gave up 5 bases and J gave up 3 bases; unmatched junction bases: 9. The CDR3 contains 16 residues. Germline V gives CDR1 MNHNS, CDR2 SASEGT.

This clonotype was counted ten times or more. The chain links TRBV2 to TRBJ2-3, with TRBD1 matching 7 bases. This CDR3 comprises 14 residues. The V and J ends lost 4 bases and 2 bases, in that order; junction bases with no gene match: 3. CDR1 and CDR2 from the germline V gene are SNHLY and FYNNEI. The DNA for the CDR3 is TGTGCCAGCAGTGGAAGGGGGCTCACAGATACGCAGTATTTT. Translated: CASSGRGLTDTQYF.

The chain links TRBV6-1 to TRBJ2-3; 10 bases align to TRBD2. This CDR3 has 15 residues. Germline values: CDR1 MNHNS, CDR2 SASEGT. V shed 6 bases, J shed 6 bases, and the junction held 9 bases outside the gene matches. This CDR3 reads CASSLGLAVGDTQYF. The DNA of the CDR3 is TGTGCCAGCAGCCTCGGACTAGCGGTGGGGGATACGCAGTATTTT.

This clonotype was found many times. The chain couples TRBV6-5 to TRBJ1-5; D is unclear. Trimming stripped 4 bases from V and 9 bases from J, with 13 bases between. CDR3 length equals 13 residues. Germline V lookup: CDR1 MNHEY, CDR2 SVGAGI. The CDR3 is CASSSPGVGPQHF. In DNA form, the CDR3 reads TGTGCCAGCAGTTCACCGGGAGTTGGGCCCCAGCATTTT.

This clonotype was seen only once. The chain links TRBV10-3 to TRBJ2-2; no clear D gene. CDR3 length: 14 amino acids. Germline lookup yields CDR1 ENHRY and CDR2 SYGVKD. V was clipped by 6 bases and J by 3 bases, with 11 bases between them. The CDR3 bases are TGTGCCATCAGCTCCTGGGCGGACACCGGGGAGCTGTTTTTT. Protein: CAISSWADTGELFF.